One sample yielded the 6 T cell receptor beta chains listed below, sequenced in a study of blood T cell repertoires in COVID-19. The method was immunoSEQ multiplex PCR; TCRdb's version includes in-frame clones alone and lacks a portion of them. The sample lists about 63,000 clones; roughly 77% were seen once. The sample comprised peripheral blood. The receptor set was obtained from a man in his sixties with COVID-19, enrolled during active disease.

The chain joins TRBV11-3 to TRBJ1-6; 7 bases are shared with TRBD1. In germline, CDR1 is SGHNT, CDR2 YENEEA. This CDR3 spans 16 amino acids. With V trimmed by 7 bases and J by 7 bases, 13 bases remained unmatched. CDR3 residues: CASTGAPGQKNSPLHF. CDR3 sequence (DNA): TGTGCCAGCACCGGCGCCCCGGGACAGAAGAATTCACCCCTCCACTTT.

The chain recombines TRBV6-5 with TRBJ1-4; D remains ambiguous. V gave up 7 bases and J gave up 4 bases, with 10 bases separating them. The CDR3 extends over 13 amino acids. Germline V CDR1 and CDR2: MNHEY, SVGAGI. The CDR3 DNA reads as TGTGCCAGCAAAACTCGCTATAATGAAAAACTGTTTTTT. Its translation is CASKTRYNEKLFF.

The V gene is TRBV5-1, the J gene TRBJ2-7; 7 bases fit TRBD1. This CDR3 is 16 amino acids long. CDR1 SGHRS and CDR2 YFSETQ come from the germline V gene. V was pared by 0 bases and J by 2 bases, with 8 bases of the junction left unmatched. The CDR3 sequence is CASSLGYRGFTYEQYF. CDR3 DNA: TGCGCCAGCAGCTTGGGATACAGGGGTTTCACCTACGAGCAGTACTTC.

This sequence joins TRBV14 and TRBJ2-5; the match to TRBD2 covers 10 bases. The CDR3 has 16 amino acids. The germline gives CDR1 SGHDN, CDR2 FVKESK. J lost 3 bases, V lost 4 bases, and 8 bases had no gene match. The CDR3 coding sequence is TGTGCCAGCAGCCGCCTCCTAGCGGGAGCTGAAGAGACCCAGTACTTC. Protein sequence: CASSRLLAGAEETQYF.

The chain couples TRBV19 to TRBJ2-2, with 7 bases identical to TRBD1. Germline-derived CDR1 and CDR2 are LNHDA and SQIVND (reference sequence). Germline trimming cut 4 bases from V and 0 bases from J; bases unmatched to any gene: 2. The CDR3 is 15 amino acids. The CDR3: CASSRGQTNTGELFF. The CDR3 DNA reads TGTGCCAGTAGTAGGGGACAGACGAACACCGGGGAGCTGTTTTTT. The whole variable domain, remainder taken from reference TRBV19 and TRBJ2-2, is DGGITQSPKYLFRKEGQNVTLSCEQNLNHDAMYWYRQDPGQGLRLIYYSQIVNDFQKGDIAEGYSVSREKKESFPLTVTSAQKNPTAFYLCASSRGQTNTGELFFGEGSRLTVL.

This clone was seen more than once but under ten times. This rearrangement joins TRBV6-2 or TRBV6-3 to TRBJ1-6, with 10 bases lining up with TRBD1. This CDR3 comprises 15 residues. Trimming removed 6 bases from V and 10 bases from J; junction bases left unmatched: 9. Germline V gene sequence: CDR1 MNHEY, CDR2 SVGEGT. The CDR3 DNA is TGTGCCAGCAGCCCTGGACAGGGGGAGGCGTCACCCCTCCACTTT. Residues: CASSPGQGEASPLHF.